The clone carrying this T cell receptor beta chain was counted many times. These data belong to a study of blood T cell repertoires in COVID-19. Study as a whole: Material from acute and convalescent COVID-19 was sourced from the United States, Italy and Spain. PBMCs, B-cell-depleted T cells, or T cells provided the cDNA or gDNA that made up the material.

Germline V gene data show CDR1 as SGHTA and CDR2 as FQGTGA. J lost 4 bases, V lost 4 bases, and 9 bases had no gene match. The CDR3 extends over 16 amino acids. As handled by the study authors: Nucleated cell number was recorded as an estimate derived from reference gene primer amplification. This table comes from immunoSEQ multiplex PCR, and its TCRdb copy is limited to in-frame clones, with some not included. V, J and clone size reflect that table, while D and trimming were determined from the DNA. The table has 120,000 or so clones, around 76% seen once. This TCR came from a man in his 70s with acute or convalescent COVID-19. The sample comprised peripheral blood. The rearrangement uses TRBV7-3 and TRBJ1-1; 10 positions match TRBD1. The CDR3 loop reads CASSSLPGQGGTEAFF. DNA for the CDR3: TGTGCCAGCAGCTCCCTTCCCGGACAGGGGGGCACTGAAGCTTTCTTT.